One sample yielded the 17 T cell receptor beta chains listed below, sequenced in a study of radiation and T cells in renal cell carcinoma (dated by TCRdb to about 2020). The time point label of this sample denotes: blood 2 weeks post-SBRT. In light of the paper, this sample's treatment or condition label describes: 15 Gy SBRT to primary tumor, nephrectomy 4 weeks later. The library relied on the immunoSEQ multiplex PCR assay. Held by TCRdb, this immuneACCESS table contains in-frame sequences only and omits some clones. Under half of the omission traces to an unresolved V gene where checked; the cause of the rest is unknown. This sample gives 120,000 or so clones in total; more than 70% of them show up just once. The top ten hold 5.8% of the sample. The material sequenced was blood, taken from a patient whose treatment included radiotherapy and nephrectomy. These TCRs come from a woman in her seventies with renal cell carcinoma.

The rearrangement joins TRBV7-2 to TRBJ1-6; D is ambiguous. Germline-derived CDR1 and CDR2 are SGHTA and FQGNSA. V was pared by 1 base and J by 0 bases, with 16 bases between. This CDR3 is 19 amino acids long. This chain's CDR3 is CASSLGLRGSSSYNSPLHF. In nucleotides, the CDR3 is TGTGCCAGCAGCTTAGGGTTACGCGGCAGCAGCTCCTATAATTCACCCCTCCACTTT.

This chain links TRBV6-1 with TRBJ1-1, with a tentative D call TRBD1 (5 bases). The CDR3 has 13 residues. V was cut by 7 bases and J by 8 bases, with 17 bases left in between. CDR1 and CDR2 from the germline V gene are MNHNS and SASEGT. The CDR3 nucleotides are TGTGCCAGCATGGTCACAGGACTCCGGGAAGCTTTCTTT. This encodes CASMVTGLREAFF.

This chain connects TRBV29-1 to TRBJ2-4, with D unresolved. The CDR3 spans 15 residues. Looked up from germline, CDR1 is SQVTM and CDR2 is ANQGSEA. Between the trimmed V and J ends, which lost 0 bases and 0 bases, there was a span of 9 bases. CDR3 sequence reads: CSVEDGQLAKNIQYF. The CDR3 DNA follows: TGCAGCGTTGAAGACGGGCAGCTAGCCAAAAACATTCAGTACTTC.

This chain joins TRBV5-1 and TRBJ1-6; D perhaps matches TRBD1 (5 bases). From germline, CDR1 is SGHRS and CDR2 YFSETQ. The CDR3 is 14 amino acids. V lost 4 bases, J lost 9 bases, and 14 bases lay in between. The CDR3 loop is CASSQTSGTSPLHF. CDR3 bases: TGCGCCAGCAGCCAGACGTCAGGGACTTCACCCCTCCACTTT.

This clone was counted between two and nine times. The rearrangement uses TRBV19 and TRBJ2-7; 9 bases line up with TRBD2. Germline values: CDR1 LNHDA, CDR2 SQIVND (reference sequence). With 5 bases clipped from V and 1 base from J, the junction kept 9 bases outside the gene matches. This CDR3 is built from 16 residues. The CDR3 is CASSPSSGGGSYEQYF. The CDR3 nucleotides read TGTGCCAGTAGTCCGAGTAGCGGGGGTGGATCCTACGAGCAGTACTTC.

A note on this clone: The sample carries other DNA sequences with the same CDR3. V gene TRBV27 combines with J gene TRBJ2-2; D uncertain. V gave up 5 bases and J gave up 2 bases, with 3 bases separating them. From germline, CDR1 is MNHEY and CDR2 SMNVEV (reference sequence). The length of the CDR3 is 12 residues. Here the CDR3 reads CASSHNTGELFF. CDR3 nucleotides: TGTGCCAGCAGTCATAACACCGGGGAGCTGTTTTTT.

The CDR3 DNA reads TGCGCCAGCAGCCAAGATGGGAGGACCTACGAGCAGTACTTC. Protein: CASSQDGRTYEQYF. The rearrangement joins TRBV4-3 to TRBJ2-7; D might be TRBD2 (6 bases). The CDR3 totals 14 residues. V dropped 0 bases and J dropped 2 bases, with 8 bases sitting between them. The V gene's germline CDR1 is LGHNA and CDR2 YSLEER.

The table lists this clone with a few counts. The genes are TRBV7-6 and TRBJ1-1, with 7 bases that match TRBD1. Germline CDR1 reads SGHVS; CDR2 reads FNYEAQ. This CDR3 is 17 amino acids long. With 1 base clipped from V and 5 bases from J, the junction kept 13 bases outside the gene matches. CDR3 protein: CASSLDGLQGMDTEAFF. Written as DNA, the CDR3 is TGTGCCAGCAGCTTAGACGGATTACAGGGGATGGATACTGAAGCTTTCTTT.

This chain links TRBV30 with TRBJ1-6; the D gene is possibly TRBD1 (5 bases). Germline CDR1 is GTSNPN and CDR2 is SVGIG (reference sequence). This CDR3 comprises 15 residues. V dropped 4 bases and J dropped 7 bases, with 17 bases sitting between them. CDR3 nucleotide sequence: TGTGCCTGGACTGAGAGGCGGGGGTTGAATTCACCCCTCCACTTT. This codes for CAWTERRGLNSPLHF.

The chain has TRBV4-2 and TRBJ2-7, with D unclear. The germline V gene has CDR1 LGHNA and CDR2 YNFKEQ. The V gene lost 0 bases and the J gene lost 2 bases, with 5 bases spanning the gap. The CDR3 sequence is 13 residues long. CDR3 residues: CASSQEETYEQYF. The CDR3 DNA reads TGTGCCAGCAGCCAAGAGGAAACCTACGAGCAGTACTTC.

The CDR3 DNA sequence: TGTGCCAGCAGACTGGGAGTGGGAGAGTCACCCCTCCACTTT. Its translation is CASRLGVGESPLHF. This chain uses TRBV27 with TRBJ1-6; D remains unclear. The germline V gene has CDR1 MNHEY and CDR2 SMNVEV (reference sequence). The CDR3 runs 14 residues. Deletions cut 6 bases from V and 10 bases from J, with 16 bases between.

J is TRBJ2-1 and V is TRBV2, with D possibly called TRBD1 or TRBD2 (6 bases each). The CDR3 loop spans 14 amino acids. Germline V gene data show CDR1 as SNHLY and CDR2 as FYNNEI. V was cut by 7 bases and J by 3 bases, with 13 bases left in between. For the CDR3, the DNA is TGTGCCAGCATCGGAGGGGGTGGCTACAATGAGCAGTTCTTC. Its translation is CASIGGGGYNEQFF.

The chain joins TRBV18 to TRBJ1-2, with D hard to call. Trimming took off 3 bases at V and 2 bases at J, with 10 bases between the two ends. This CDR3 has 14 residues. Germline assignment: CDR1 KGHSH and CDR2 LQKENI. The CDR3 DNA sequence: TGTGCCAGCTCACCCGGCTCTTCCAACTATGGCTACACCTTC. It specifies CASSPGSSNYGYTF.

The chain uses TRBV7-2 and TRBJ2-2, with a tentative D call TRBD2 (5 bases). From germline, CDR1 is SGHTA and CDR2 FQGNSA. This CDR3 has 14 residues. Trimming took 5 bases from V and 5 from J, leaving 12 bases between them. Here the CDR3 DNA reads TGTGCCAGCAGCCCAACTAGAAGGACCGGGGAGCTGTTTTTT. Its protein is CASSPTRRTGELFF.

CDR3 sequence reads: CASSRLAGASYNEQFF. The CDR3 bases are TGTGCCAGCAGTCGATTAGCGGGGGCCTCCTACAATGAGCAGTTCTTC. V usage is TRBV6-4 and J usage is TRBJ2-1; 9 positions match TRBD2. The CDR3 consists of 16 residues. After removal of 5 bases from V and 0 bases from J, the junction contained 5 bases not matched to a gene. The germline V gene has CDR1 MRHNA and CDR2 SNTAGT.

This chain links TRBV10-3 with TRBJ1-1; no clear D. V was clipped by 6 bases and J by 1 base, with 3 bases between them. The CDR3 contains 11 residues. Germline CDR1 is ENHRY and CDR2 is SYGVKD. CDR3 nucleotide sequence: TGTGCCATCAGGGGGAACACTGAAGCTTTCTTT. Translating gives CAIRGNTEAFF.

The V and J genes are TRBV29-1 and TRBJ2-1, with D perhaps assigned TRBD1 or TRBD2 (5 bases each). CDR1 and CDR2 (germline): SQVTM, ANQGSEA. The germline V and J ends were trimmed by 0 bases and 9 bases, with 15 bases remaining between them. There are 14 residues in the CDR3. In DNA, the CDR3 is TGCAGCGTTGAAGATCGGGGCCGGGGATCTGAGCAGTTCTTC. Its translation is CSVEDRGRGSEQFF.